The 8 T cell receptor beta chains listed next were all sequenced from one sample in a study of CD8+CD57+ T cells in acquired aplastic anemia. Genomic DNA provided the template from which TCR beta VDJ and CDR3 profiles were obtained. MiXCR was run by TCRdb on the reads, yielding one entry per CDR3 protein. The sample has 150,000 to 180,000 distinct CDR3 sequences; around half are singletons. The patients chosen for sequencing had shown expansion of CD8+CD57+ cells (detected by flow cytometry). Material for sequencing was sorted CD4+, CD8+, or CD8+CD57+ T cells (not recorded which) from PBMCs. Source of these receptors: a human donor with aplastic anemia.

J is TRBJ2-2 and V is TRBV24-1, with TRBD1 matching over 10 bases. CDR1 is KGHDR, CDR2 SFDVKD, per germline. The CDR3 spans 16 residues. Germline trimming cut 4 bases from V and 6 bases from J; bases unmatched to any gene: 7. CDR3 nucleotide sequence: TGTGCCACCAGTGACCAGGACAGGGGGTATTCCGGGGAGCTGTTTTTT. As protein: CATSDQDRGYSGELFF.

The chain combines TRBV3-1 with TRBJ1-3; D perhaps matches TRBD1 (6 bases). The CDR3 is made up of 18 amino acids. The V and J ends lost 3 bases and 0 bases respectively, with 18 bases between them. The germline gives CDR1 LGHDT, CDR2 YNNKEL (reference sequence). CDR3 coding DNA: TGTGCCAGCAGCCACAAAACAGGGCGCCGCTCCTCTGGAAACACCATATATTTT. Encoded protein: CASSHKTGRRSSGNTIYF.

A remark on this clonotype: A much larger clone is a single base away; this may be a read error. As DNA, the CDR3 is TGTGCCGGCAGTTACTCGCCGCTTGAAGCTTTCTTT. Translating gives CAGSYSPLEAFF. This rearrangement joins TRBV6-6 to TRBJ1-1; D is undetermined. The CDR3 is 12 amino acids. Per the germline V gene, CDR1 is MNHNY and CDR2 is SVGAGI (reference sequence).

This clonotype was observed at least ten times. This chain joins TRBV12-3 or TRBV12-4 and TRBJ2-3, with 13 bases identical to TRBD2. The trim removed 6 bases at V and 6 bases at J, leaving 0 bases unmatched. The CDR3 totals 13 residues. In DNA form, the CDR3 reads TGTGCCAGCAGGGGACTAGCGGGGGATACGCAGTATTTT. This codes for CASRGLAGDTQYF.

The chain is built from TRBV25-1 and TRBJ1-1, with TRBD1 as a possible D gene (6 bases). CDR1 MGHDK and CDR2 SYGVNS come from the germline V gene. Trimming pared 8 bases from V and 11 bases from J, leaving 12 bases between. This CDR3 region has 10 residues. The CDR3 spells CASWAGAAFF. Here the CDR3 DNA reads TGTGCCAGCTGGGCAGGGGCCGCTTTCTTT.

The chain uses TRBV2 and TRBJ1-5; D remains unclear. V shed 5 bases and J shed 0 bases, with 11 bases lying between them. CDR3 length: 15 amino acids. In germline, CDR1 is SNHLY, CDR2 FYNNEI. The CDR3 sequence is CASSLTRNSNQPQHF. The CDR3 DNA follows: TGTGCCAGCAGTCTGACACGCAATAGCAATCAGCCCCAGCATTTT.

V is TRBV11-2 and J is TRBJ2-7; D not resolved. Trimming took off 4 bases at V and 2 bases at J, with 12 bases between the two ends. The CDR3 covers 14 residues. Germline loops: CDR1 SGHAT, CDR2 FQNNGV. The CDR3 sequence is CASSSDGYTYEQYF. In nucleotides, the CDR3 is TGTGCCAGCAGCTCGGACGGATATACCTACGAGCAGTACTTC.

This chain joins TRBV15 and TRBJ2-3; D perhaps matches TRBD2 (5 bases). Between the trimmed V and J ends, which lost 3 bases and 0 bases, there was a span of 13 bases. Germline CDR1 LNHNV, CDR2 YYDKDF (reference sequence). The CDR3 consists of 16 residues. CDR3 amino acids: CATSRVQRISTDTQYF. CDR3 coding DNA: TGTGCCACCAGCAGGGTACAGCGGATTAGCACAGATACGCAGTATTTT.